This T cell receptor (beta chain) was recovered during a study of blood T cell repertoires in COVID-19. For the study at large: Samples representing acute and convalescent COVID-19 were sourced from the United States, Italy and Spain. From T cells, B-cell-depleted T cells, or PBMCs came the material, which was cDNA or gDNA.

As processed by the authors: Using reference gene primer amplification, nucleated cell counts were estimated. TCRdb's table, derived via immunoSEQ multiplex PCR, lists solely in-frame clones and lacks some. Clone size and the V and J calls come from that table; the DNA yielded D and trimming. The table lists 200,000 to 300,000 clones, 88% of them singletons. Source material: peripheral blood. The sequence derives from a human donor in a cohort sampled during active COVID-19.

In DNA form, the CDR3 reads TGTGCCAGCAGTTTCCTAGAGAGCTCCTACGAGCAGTACTTC. This sequence encodes CASSFLESSYEQYF. V gene TRBV28 combines with J gene TRBJ2-7; no definite D call. CDR1 is MDHEN and CDR2 is SYDVKM in the germline V gene. This CDR3 spans 14 amino acids. Trimming pared 3 bases from V and 0 bases from J, leaving 9 bases between. Looking up the rest from reference TRBV28 and TRBJ2-7 gives the full variable domain: DVKVTQSSRYLVKRTGEKVFLECVQDMDHENMFWYRQDPGLGLRLIYFSYDVKMKEKGDIPEGYSVSREKKERFSLILESASTNQTSMYLCASSFLESSYEQYFGPGTRLTVT.